This T cell receptor (beta chain) was recorded in a study of CD8 T cells in ankylosing spondylitis. This clonotype has a count of ten or more. The antigen is not known. TCRdb fed the 5' RACE reads into MiXCR, producing one record per CDR3 protein. The sample shows 200,000 to 250,000 distinct CDR3 sequences, around 24% of them seen only once. Whole-study findings and limits: The authors found the disease-linked clones to be CD8+ and relatively rare in peripheral blood.

CDR3 length: 15 residues. Germline assignment: CDR1 SGHRS and CDR2 YFSETQ. With 0 bases removed from V and 2 bases from J, the gap between germline ends came to 6 bases. Sequences were obtained from blood, either unsorted or a sorted T cell fraction (not recorded which). This chain joins TRBV5-1 and TRBJ2-6; no definite D call. The source is a male donor with ankylosing spondylitis or in good health (not recorded which). CDR3: CASSLGQAGANVLTF. The CDR3 region has the DNA TGCGCCAGCAGCTTGGGGCAGGCTGGGGCCAACGTCCTGACTTTC.